The present entry profiles one T cell receptor (beta chain) with its context. Antigen specificity is unknown. The sample originates from a study of T cells expressing NK-cell markers. Study background: Each TCR beta repertoire originated in sorted T cells that were CD3+CD56+NKG2C+, CD3+CD56+NKG2C- or CD3+CD56-NKG2C+. One of eight sequenced donors was HCMV-seronegative; the other seven were seropositive.

The CDR3 has 11 amino acids. Germline V CDR1 and CDR2: SQVTM, ANQGSEA. Whole-study results and caveats: Four donors likewise had their CD3+CD56-NKG2C+ fraction led by these clonotypes. Of CD8+ T cells, about 1.0-8% belonged to dominant NKG2C+ clonotypes in five to seven donors.

Following a re-call of the 5' RACE reads, TCRdb has one entry per CDR3 protein and lacks DNA. Reported are a few hundred thousand distinct CDR3 sequences; the ten largest clones contain roughly 3.6%. The sample was blood T cells: a sorted CD56 or NKG2C T cell subset, CD4+ or CD8+ T cells, or bulk PBMC T cells (not recorded which). J is TRBJ1-5 and V is TRBV29-1. The sequence came from a young man in good health. Here the CDR3 reads CSVSGPQPQHF.